The 10 T cell receptor beta chains given below trace back to one sample, sequenced in a study of T cell repertoires in cytomegalovirus infection. TCRdb passed the reads through MiXCR, listing each CDR3 protein once. The data show approximately 130,000 distinct CDR3 sequences, with roughly 8.2% seen just once and 10% held by the top ten. Sequenced input: PBMCs. These receptors originate from a human donor in good health (CMV status not recorded). Some clones in this sample may be carry-over from other donors' samples.

This clonotype was seen ten or more times. The rearrangement joins TRBV6-5 to TRBJ2-7; TRBD1 aligns across 10 bases. From germline, CDR1 is MNHEY and CDR2 SVGAGI. The J segment lost 4 bases and the V segment lost 2 bases, leaving 2 bases of the junction unmatched. The CDR3 extends over 14 amino acids. The CDR3 spells CASSYDRGPYEQYF. For the CDR3, the DNA is TGTGCCAGCAGTTACGACAGGGGGCCGTACGAGCAGTACTTC.

This clonotype was seen a handful of times. V is TRBV20-1 and J is TRBJ2-1; possible D gene TRBD1, 6 bases. V lost 4 bases, J lost 1 base, and 17 bases lay in between. Germline CDR1 and CDR2: DFQATT and SNEGSKA (reference sequence). CDR3 length equals 16 residues. The CDR3 loop is CSAISGSRGSYNEQFF. CDR3 nucleotide sequence: TGCAGTGCTATCTCAGGGAGCAGGGGATCCTACAATGAGCAGTTCTTC.

The rearrangement uses TRBV2 and TRBJ2-7; D gene ambiguous. V lost 6 bases and J lost 4, with 10 bases in between. Germline V CDR1 and CDR2: SNHLY, FYNNEI. The CDR3 has 12 residues. The CDR3 region is CASRLALYEQYF. Here the CDR3 DNA reads TGTGCCAGCAGACTCGCTTTATACGAGCAGTACTTC. The full variable domain, its missing parts supplied by reference TRBV2 and TRBJ2-7, is EPEVTQTPSHQVTQMGQEVILRCVPISNHLYFYWYRQILGQKVEFLVSFYNNEISEKSEIFDDQFSVERPDGSNFTLKIRSTKLEDSAMYFCASRLALYEQYFGPGTRLTVT.

This clonotype turned up a few times. The chain joins TRBV15 to TRBJ1-5, with a weak D call TRBD1 (5 bases). Per germline, CDR1 LNHNV and CDR2 YYDKDF (reference sequence). There are 18 residues in the CDR3. V was cut by 1 base and J by 0 bases, with 16 bases left in between. The CDR3 is CATSRVVGASYSNQPQHF. The CDR3 DNA reads TGTGCCACCAGCAGAGTTGTCGGGGCCTCTTATAGCAATCAGCCCCAGCATTTT.

This clonotype was seen repeatedly, ten times or more. The CDR3 bases are TGTGCCAGCAGTTCCTCGACTAGCGGGGGGACAGATACGCAGTATTTT. This translates into CASSSSTSGGTDTQYF. The chain is built from TRBV6-2 or TRBV6-3 and TRBJ2-3, with 13 bases matching TRBD2. Looked up from germline, CDR1 is MNHEY and CDR2 is SVGEGT. With V trimmed by 4 bases and J by 3 bases, 4 bases remained unmatched. The length of the CDR3 is 16 residues.

This clonotype was counted at least ten times. The chain is built from TRBV7-2 and TRBJ2-3, with D tentatively TRBD1 (6 bases). CDR1 and CDR2 from the germline V gene are SGHTA and FQGNSA. This CDR3 has 13 amino acids. V lost 4 bases, J lost 4 bases, and 9 bases lay in between. In nucleotides, the CDR3 is TGTGCCAGCAGCTCACAGGGTGCAGATACGCAGTATTTT. This codes for CASSSQGADTQYF.

CDR3 nucleotide sequence: TGTGCCAGCAGCAGCGGGACTAGCGGGATCTACAATGAGCAGTTCTTC. Translating gives CASSSGTSGIYNEQFF. The chain couples TRBV6-2 or TRBV6-3 to TRBJ2-1; 13 bases map to TRBD2. The CDR3 spans 16 residues. Germline values: CDR1 MNHEY, CDR2 SVGEGT. J lost 3 bases, V lost 6 bases, and 5 bases had no gene match.

This clonotype came up many times. The chain uses TRBV11-2 and TRBJ2-3; a possible D gene is TRBD1 (6 bases). Deletions cut 3 bases from V and 6 bases from J, with 16 bases between. The CDR3 contains 15 residues. CDR1 and CDR2 from the germline V gene are SGHAT and FQNNGV. DNA for the CDR3: TGTGCCAGCAGCTTTGAGACAGGAGCCACCGATACGCAGTATTTT. It specifies CASSFETGATDTQYF.

This clonotype was detected a few times. In nucleotides, the CDR3 is TGCAGTGCTAGGATAGCGGGAAAAGAGACCCAGTACTTC. Translated, it gives CSARIAGKETQYF. This chain links TRBV20-1 with TRBJ2-5; 8 bases agree with TRBD2. CDR1 and CDR2 from the germline V gene are DFQATT and SNEGSKA (reference sequence). The trim removed 3 bases at V and 3 bases at J, leaving 3 bases unmatched. The CDR3 has 13 residues.

This clonotype was seen many times. The V call is TRBV10-3, the J call TRBJ1-4, with TRBD1 identical over 9 bases. From germline, CDR1 is ENHRY and CDR2 SYGVKD. J gave up 5 bases and V 2 bases, and 9 bases lay outside the gene matches. This CDR3 region has 17 residues. The CDR3 loop reads CAISEPPGQGRNEKLFF. In DNA form, the CDR3 reads TGTGCCATCAGTGAGCCACCGGGACAGGGCAGGAATGAAAAACTGTTTTTT.